The clone carrying this T cell receptor (beta chain) showed up just a few times. Its antigen is unidentified. CDR1 and CDR2 (germline): MNHNS, SASEGT. J gave up 3 bases and V 10 bases, and 5 bases lay outside the gene matches. The length of the CDR3 is 13 residues. The data were taken from a study of response to subunit inactivated influenza vaccine. Points from the study as a whole: With each seasonal influenza vaccination, the authors suggested, few new T cells are recruited.

MiXCR, run by TCRdb on the RT-PCR reads, gives a single entry per CDR3 protein. The sample gives some 800,000 distinct CDR3 sequences, approximately 21% of which show up once; 9.5% to 13% is in the top ten. Sequencing used PBMCs from blood, obtained 5 days after vaccination. The receptor was isolated from a man in his fifties who received an inactivated influenza vaccine. The chain joins TRBV6-1 to TRBJ1-3, with TRBD1 identical over 8 bases. CDR3 region: CAITGGIGNTIYF. CDR3 in DNA: TGTGCCATTACAGGGGGGATTGGAAACACCATATATTTT.